This passage covers 30 T cell receptor beta chains from one sample sequenced in a study of blood T cells in healthy people across ages. Sample-barcoded 5' priming and a J-beta primer mix drove a second PCR of roughly 6 to 12 cycles. TCRdb called the 5' RACE reads again in MiXCR, with one record for every CDR3 protein. The repertoire holds approximately 290,000 distinct CDR3 sequences, 25% to 30% seen once, with 25% to 35% in the top ten. The specimen sequenced was blood. Every receptor here comes from a woman in her 70s in good health.

This clonotype was counted only a few times. The chain couples TRBV7-8 to TRBJ2-5, with 14 bases that match TRBD2. This CDR3 is built from 14 residues. Unmatched junction bases numbered 3, after V lost 5 bases and J lost 7 bases. Germline CDR1 is SGHVS and CDR2 is FQNEAQ. For the CDR3, the DNA is TGTGCCAGCAGCAAGACTAGCGGGAGGGTGACCCAGTACTTC. As protein: CASSKTSGRVTQYF.

The chain links TRBV7-2 to TRBJ1-2; possibly TRBD1 for D (5 bases). The germline gives CDR1 SGHTA, CDR2 FQGNSA. This CDR3 region has 14 residues. V was shortened by 5 bases and J by 6 bases, with 16 bases between the two germline ends. CDR3 loop: CASSLGTASHGYTF. The CDR3 DNA reads as TGTGCCAGCAGCCTCGGGACCGCCAGTCATGGCTACACCTTC.

The chain uses TRBV4-3 and TRBJ2-5; D gene unclear. The J call is uncertain, as TRBJ2-1 better fits the DNA end. In germline, CDR1 is LGHNA, CDR2 YSLEER. CDR3 length: 15 residues. The CDR3 nucleotides are TGCGCCAGCAGCCAAGAGGTGTTCCAGCCCAATGAGCAGTTCTTC. Protein product: CASSQEVFQPNEQFF.

This chain connects TRBV7-2 to TRBJ2-1, with a possible D match to TRBD2 (5 bases). Germline V lookup: CDR1 SGHTA, CDR2 FQGNSA. The V end was cut by 9 bases, the J end by 0 bases, with 12 bases between. The CDR3 has 14 residues. The CDR3 protein is CARPIGSSYNEQFF. CDR3 bases: TGTGCCAGACCGATAGGGAGCTCCTACAATGAGCAGTTCTTC.

The chain is built from TRBV14 and TRBJ1-2, with TRBD1 identical over 9 bases. V shed 4 bases and J 3 bases; nucleotides not matched to a gene: 3. Germline CDR1 SGHDN, CDR2 FVKESK. CDR3 length: 14 residues. CDR3 in amino acids: CASSRGQGYYGYTF. The DNA for the CDR3 is TGTGCCAGCAGCCGAGGACAGGGGTACTATGGCTACACCTTC. The entire variable domain, with the rest obtained from reference TRBV14 and TRBJ1-2, is as follows: EAGVTQFPSHSVIEKGQTVTLRCDPISGHDNLYWYRRVMGKEIKFLLHFVKESKQDESGMPNNRFLAERTGGTYSTLKVQPAELEDSGVYFCASSRGQGYYGYTFGSGTRLTVV.

This clonotype was recorded a few times. The rearrangement uses TRBV5-1 and TRBJ2-7; a possible D gene is TRBD1 (5 bases). The DNA end lines up better with TRBJ2-1; the J call may be wrong. Germline loops: CDR1 SGHRS, CDR2 YFSETQ. The CDR3 spans 16 residues. CDR3 sequence (DNA): TGCGCCAGCAGCTTGGCCAGCTCAGCAGGGCTGAATGAGCAGTTCTTC. Translating it yields CASSLASSAGLNEQFF.

This chain links TRBV7-9 with TRBJ2-5; 9 bases align to TRBD2. This CDR3 is 16 amino acids long. With V trimmed by 4 bases and J by 3 bases, 9 bases remained unmatched. In germline, CDR1 is SEHNR, CDR2 FQNEAQ (reference sequence). The CDR3 loop reads CASSSDSGRIEETQYF. The CDR3 DNA sequence: TGTGCCAGCAGCTCTGATAGCGGGAGAATCGAAGAGACCCAGTACTTC.

This chain connects TRBV28 to TRBJ2-5, with 11 nucleotides matching TRBD1. V shed 4 bases, J shed 5 bases, and the junction held 6 bases outside the gene matches. The CDR3 has 15 amino acids. CDR1 and CDR2 (germline): MDHEN, SYDVKM. CDR3 DNA: TGTGCCAGCAGTTCCGGACAGGGGGCATTCGAGACCCAGTACTTC. Amino acids: CASSSGQGAFETQYF.

Details on this clonotype: Because the CDR3's place on the DNA is in doubt, the DNA is left out and the CDR3 is given as listed by TCRdb. The V gene is TRBV5-8, the J gene TRBJ2-2; the listed D gene, TRBD1, was not tested against the DNA. Inclusive of both ends, the CDR3 amounts to 15 amino acids. Germline values: CDR1 SGHTS, CDR2 YDEGEE. CDR3 sequence: CASSSGTAIPGSCFF.

The chain has TRBV20-1 and TRBJ1-3, with 8 bases aligning to TRBD1. The J call may be wrong; the DNA end is better matched by TRBJ1-4. This CDR3 region has 14 residues. Germline V gene data show CDR1 as DFQATT and CDR2 as SNEGSKA (reference sequence). CDR3 nucleotides: TGCAGTGCTAGAGAAGGACAGGGTAATGAAAAACTGTTTTTT. As protein: CSAREGQGNEKLFF.

The chain couples TRBV20-1 to TRBJ1-1; 7 nucleotides match TRBD1. There are 12 residues in the CDR3. CDR1 DFQATT and CDR2 SNEGSKA come from the germline V gene (reference sequence). The J segment lost 3 bases and the V segment lost 8 bases, leaving 6 bases of the junction unmatched. CDR3 loop: CSTYRGDTEAFF. In nucleotides, the CDR3 is TGCAGTACGTACAGGGGAGACACTGAAGCTTTCTTT.

The chain links TRBV28 to TRBJ1-4; no clear D. CDR3 length equals 14 residues. V was clipped by 3 bases and J by 4 bases, with 9 bases between them. The germline V gene has CDR1 MDHEN and CDR2 SYDVKM. Written as DNA, the CDR3 is TGTGCCAGCAGTTTCCGTTCGGGTAATGAAAAACTGTTTTTT. It translates to CASSFRSGNEKLFF. The variable domain in full, with the rest retrieved from reference TRBV28 and TRBJ1-4, is DVKVTQSSRYLVKRTGEKVFLECVQDMDHENMFWYRQDPGLGLRLIYFSYDVKMKEKGDIPEGYSVSREKKERFSLILESASTNQTSMYLCASSFRSGNEKLFFGSGTQLSVL.

Comments on this clonotype: The conserved phenylalanine or tryptophan normally closing the CDR3 is absent here, so this likely arose from a read error. The J gene is TRBJ2-7, the V gene TRBV4-3, with 10 nucleotides matching TRBD1. V trimming: 0 bases; J trimming: 4 bases; junction bases outside the gene matches: 3. Per the germline V gene, CDR1 is LGHNA and CDR2 is YSLEER. CDR3 length equals 15 residues. CDR3 amino acids: CASSQDRDRGYEQYL. The CDR3 nucleotides read TGCGCCAGCAGCCAAGACCGGGACAGGGGATACGAGCAGTACCTC.

Notes on this clonotype: A much larger clone lies one base from this, so it may be a read error. The chain recombines TRBV29-1 with TRBJ2-5; 8 nucleotides line up with TRBD2. Germline CDR1 SQVTM, CDR2 ANQGSEA. This CDR3 has 12 residues. CDR3 DNA sequence: TGCAGCGTTCGGGAGGGAGTGGAGACCCAGTCCTTC. It encodes CSVREGVETQSF.

The V gene is TRBV7-9, the J gene TRBJ2-1, with D hard to call. The CDR3 consists of 12 residues. Germline CDR1 SEHNR, CDR2 FQNEAQ (reference sequence). Trimming cost V 1 base and J 9 bases, with 7 bases left between them. In nucleotides, the CDR3 is TGTGCCAGCAGCTTAGAAGCCGCTGAGCAGTTCTTC. Amino acids: CASSLEAAEQFF.

This clonotype was recorded at least ten times. The rearrangement links TRBV14 to TRBJ2-1; 15 bases are a match to TRBD2. Germline V gene lookup returns CDR1 SGHDN and CDR2 FVKESK. After removal of 4 bases from V and 8 bases from J, the junction contained 12 bases not matched to a gene. The CDR3 has 18 residues. The chain's CDR3 is CASSRDRGLAGGKDEQFF. CDR3 nucleotide sequence: TGTGCCAGCAGCCGGGACAGGGGACTAGCGGGAGGAAAGGATGAGCAGTTCTTC.

This chain connects TRBV7-2 to TRBJ2-5; 9 positions match TRBD2. This CDR3 contains 15 residues. Germline assignment: CDR1 SGHTA and CDR2 FQGNSA. V was pared by 1 base and J by 4 bases, with 4 bases of the junction left unmatched. The CDR3 is CASSLGRGGRETQYF. The CDR3 region has the DNA TGTGCCAGCAGCTTAGGGCGGGGGGGAAGAGAGACCCAGTACTTC.

This clonotype appeared a single time. J is TRBJ1-4 and V is TRBV6-5; D gene uncertain. The CDR3 runs to 14 residues. Looked up from germline, CDR1 is MNHEY and CDR2 is SVGAGI. Trimming took off 0 bases at V and 8 bases at J, with 10 bases between the two ends. The DNA for the CDR3 is TGTGCCAGCAGTTACTCGACACGCCCAGAAAAACTGTTTTTT. Translating it yields CASSYSTRPEKLFF.

The chain combines TRBV6-5 with TRBJ2-4, with 10 bases aligning to TRBD2. The CDR3 consists of 15 residues. CDR1 MNHEY and CDR2 SVGAGI come from the germline V gene. V gave up 2 bases and J gave up 7 bases; unmatched junction bases: 5. The CDR3 reads CASSYGGSGRNIQYF. CDR3 nucleotides: TGTGCCAGCAGTTACGGTGGTAGCGGGAGGAACATTCAGTACTTC.

V gene TRBV13 combines with J gene TRBJ1-1; D uncertain. Trimming took 8 bases from V and 0 from J, leaving 13 bases between them. This CDR3 has 14 amino acids. The germline CDR1 and CDR2 sequences are PRHDT and FYEKMQ (reference sequence). The CDR3 sequence: CASGLGLLNTEAFF. The CDR3 DNA reads as TGTGCCAGCGGTCTAGGACTGCTGAACACTGAAGCTTTCTTT.

The rearrangement uses TRBV6-2 or TRBV6-3 and TRBJ1-1; D gene unclear. Between the trimmed V and J ends, which lost 9 bases and 6 bases, there was a span of 20 bases. CDR3 size: 14 residues. Germline CDR1 and CDR2: MNHEY and SVGEGT. The CDR3 bases are TGTGCCAGTGCCCCAGGTGGCGGTAACGCTGAAGCTTTCTTT. Encoded protein: CASAPGGGNAEAFF.

This clonotype was found once. This chain joins TRBV6-2 or TRBV6-3 and TRBJ2-3; D is possibly TRBD1 (5 bases). The CDR3 consists of 13 residues. Deletions cut 4 bases from V and 6 bases from J, with 11 bases between. From germline, CDR1 is MNHEY and CDR2 SVGEGT. The CDR3 region is CASSFFSGDTQYF. The DNA for the CDR3 is TGTGCCAGCAGTTTTTTCTCAGGGGATACGCAGTATTTT.

V usage is TRBV2 and J usage is TRBJ1-1; D is undetermined. The CDR3 is 13 residues long. V lost 2 bases and J 0 bases, leaving 4 bases between the germline ends. CDR1 is SNHLY and CDR2 is FYNNEI in the germline V gene. The CDR3 nucleotides are TGTGCCAGCAGTGAAATTCTGAACACTGAAGCTTTCTTT. Its translation is CASSEILNTEAFF.

This clonotype was detected ten times or more. V gene TRBV20-1 combines with J gene TRBJ2-1; D could derive from TRBD1 or TRBD2 (5 bases each). The V gene's germline CDR1 is DFQATT and CDR2 SNEGSKA (reference sequence). The CDR3 totals 14 residues. V lost 4 bases and J 6 bases, leaving 16 bases between the germline ends. The DNA of the CDR3 is TGCAGTGCTATTTTGAGGGGAACCATCAATGAGCAGTTCTTC. Amino acid sequence: CSAILRGTINEQFF.

V gene TRBV29-1 combines with J gene TRBJ2-1; 7 bases line up with TRBD2. Germline loops: CDR1 SQVTM, CDR2 ANQGSEA. Trimming removed 1 base from V and 5 bases from J; junction bases left unmatched: 17. The CDR3 spans 18 residues. The DNA for the CDR3 is TGCAGCGTTGAAGGTTTGGGAGGGGCAGGAGTGTTCAACAATGAGCAGTTCTTC. Amino acid sequence: CSVEGLGGAGVFNNEQFF.

This clonotype has a handful of counts. V usage is TRBV5-1 and J usage is TRBJ1-4; D remains unclear. This CDR3 spans 14 amino acids. V was pared by 2 bases and J by 6 bases, with 11 bases between. Germline CDR1 SGHRS, CDR2 YFSETQ. CDR3 DNA: TGCGCCAGCAGCTTCGCCCAGGCGGATGAAAAACTGTTTTTT. It yields the protein CASSFAQADEKLFF.

This clonotype appeared many times. The rearrangement uses TRBV20-1 and TRBJ2-5; D call uncertain. Germline V gene lookup returns CDR1 DFQATT and CDR2 SNEGSKA (reference sequence). This CDR3 has 15 residues. Trimming pared 1 base from V and 5 bases from J, leaving 17 bases between. CDR3 region: CSARGTAETSETQYF. CDR3 coding DNA: TGCAGTGCTAGAGGGACCGCCGAGACATCCGAGACCCAGTACTTC.

The chain is built from TRBV25-1 and TRBJ2-5; TRBD2 aligns across 8 bases. The V and J ends lost 6 bases and 4 bases, in that order; junction bases with no gene match: 10. The CDR3 is 15 residues long. Germline V gene lookup returns CDR1 MGHDK and CDR2 SYGVNS. In DNA form, the CDR3 reads TGTGCCAGCAGGGCGAGCGGGAGAGGGCGAGAGACCCAGTACTTC. Amino acid sequence: CASRASGRGRETQYF.

This chain connects TRBV5-1 to TRBJ2-5; D possibly corresponds to TRBD2 (5 bases). Trimming cost V 3 bases and J 2 bases, with 14 bases left between them. Germline CDR1 is SGHRS and CDR2 is YFSETQ. The CDR3 extends over 15 amino acids. The CDR3 bases are TGCGCCAGCAGCTCCTCTCAGCGGACTCAAGAGACCCAGTACTTC. Protein product: CASSSSQRTQETQYF.

The chain couples TRBV28 to TRBJ1-1; D is uncertain. This CDR3 has 15 amino acids. V lost 5 bases and J 1 base, leaving 14 bases between the germline ends. The germline gives CDR1 MDHEN, CDR2 SYDVKM. CDR3: CASSPEGISNTEAFF. CDR3 DNA sequence: TGTGCCAGCAGTCCAGAAGGGATTTCGAACACTGAAGCTTTCTTT.